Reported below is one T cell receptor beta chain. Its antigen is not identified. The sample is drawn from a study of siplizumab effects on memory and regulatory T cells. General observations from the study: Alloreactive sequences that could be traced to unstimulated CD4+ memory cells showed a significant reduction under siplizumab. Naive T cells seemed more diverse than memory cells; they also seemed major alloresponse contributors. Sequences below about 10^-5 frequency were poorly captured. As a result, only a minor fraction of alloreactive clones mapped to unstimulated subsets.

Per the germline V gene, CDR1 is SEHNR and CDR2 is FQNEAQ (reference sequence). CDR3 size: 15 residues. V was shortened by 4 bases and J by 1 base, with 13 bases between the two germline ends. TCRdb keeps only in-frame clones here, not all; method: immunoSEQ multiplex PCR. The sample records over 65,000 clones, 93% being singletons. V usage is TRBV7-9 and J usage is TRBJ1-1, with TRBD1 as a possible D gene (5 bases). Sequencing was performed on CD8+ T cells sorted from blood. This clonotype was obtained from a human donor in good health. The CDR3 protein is CASSSPGEPNTEAFF. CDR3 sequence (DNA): TGTGCCAGCAGCTCTCCGGGGGAACCGAACACTGAAGCTTTCTTT. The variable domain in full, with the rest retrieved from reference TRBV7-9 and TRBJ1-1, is DTGVSQNPRHKITKRGQNVTFRCDPISEHNRLYWYRQTLGQGPEFLTYFQNEAQLEKSRLLSDRFSAERPKGSFSTLEIQRTEQGDSAMYLCASSSPGEPNTEAFFGQGTRLTVV.